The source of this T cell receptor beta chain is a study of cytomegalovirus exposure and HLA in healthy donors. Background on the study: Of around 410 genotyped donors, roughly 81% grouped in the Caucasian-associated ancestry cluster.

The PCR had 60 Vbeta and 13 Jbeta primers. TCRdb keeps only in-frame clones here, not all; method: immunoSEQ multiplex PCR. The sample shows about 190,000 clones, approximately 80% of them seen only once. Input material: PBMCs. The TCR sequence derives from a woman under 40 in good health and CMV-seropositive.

The CDR3 loop is CASSLFGTQGRTYGYTF. CDR3 bases: TGCGCCAGCAGCCTCTTCGGAACACAGGGAAGGACCTATGGCTACACCTTC. This chain connects TRBV5-1 to TRBJ1-2, with D maybe TRBD1 (6 bases). CDR1 is SGHRS, CDR2 YFSETQ, per germline. There are 17 residues in the CDR3. V was shortened by 4 bases and J by 4 bases, with 23 bases between the two germline ends.